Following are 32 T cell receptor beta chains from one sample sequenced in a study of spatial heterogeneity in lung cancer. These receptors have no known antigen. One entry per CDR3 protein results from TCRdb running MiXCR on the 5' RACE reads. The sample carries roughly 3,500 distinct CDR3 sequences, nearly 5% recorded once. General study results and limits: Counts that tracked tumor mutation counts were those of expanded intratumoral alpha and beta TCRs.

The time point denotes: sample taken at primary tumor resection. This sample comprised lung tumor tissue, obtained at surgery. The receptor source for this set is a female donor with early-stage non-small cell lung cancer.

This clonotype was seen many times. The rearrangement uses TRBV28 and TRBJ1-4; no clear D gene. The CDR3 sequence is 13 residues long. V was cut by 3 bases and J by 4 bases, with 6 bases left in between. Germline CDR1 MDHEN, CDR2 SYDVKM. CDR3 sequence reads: CASSLEVNEKLFF. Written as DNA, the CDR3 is TGTGCCAGCAGTTTGGAAGTTAATGAAAAACTGTTTTTT.

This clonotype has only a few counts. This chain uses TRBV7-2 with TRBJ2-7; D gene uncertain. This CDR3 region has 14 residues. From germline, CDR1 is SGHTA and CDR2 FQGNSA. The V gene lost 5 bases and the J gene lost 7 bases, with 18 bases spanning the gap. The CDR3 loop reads CASSPQVGVGEQYF. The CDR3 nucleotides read TGTGCCAGCAGCCCCCAGGTCGGAGTGGGGGAGCAGTACTTC.

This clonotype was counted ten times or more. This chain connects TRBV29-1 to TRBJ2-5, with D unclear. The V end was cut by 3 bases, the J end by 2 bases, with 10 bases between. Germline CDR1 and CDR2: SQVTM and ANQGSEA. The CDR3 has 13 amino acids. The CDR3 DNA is TGCAGCGTTGAGGTCAGGAGACAAGAGACCCAGTACTTC. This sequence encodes CSVEVRRQETQYF.

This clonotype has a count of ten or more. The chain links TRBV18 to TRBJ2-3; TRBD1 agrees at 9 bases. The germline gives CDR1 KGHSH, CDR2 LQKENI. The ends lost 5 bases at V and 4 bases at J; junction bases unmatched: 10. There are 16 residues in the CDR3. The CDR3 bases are TGTGCCAGCTCATCTTTACAGGGGGCGCGCGCAGATACGCAGTATTTT. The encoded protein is CASSSLQGARADTQYF. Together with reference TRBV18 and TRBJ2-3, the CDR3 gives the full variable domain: NAGVMQNPRHLVRRRGQEARLRCSPMKGHSHVYWYRQLPEEGLKFMVYLQKENIIDESGMPKERFSAEFPKEGPSILRIQQVVRGDSAAYFCASSSLQGARADTQYFGPGTRLTVL.

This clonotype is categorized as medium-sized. The chain's CDR3 is CASSFGGQVNEQFF. CDR3 sequence (DNA): TGTGCCAGCAGTTTCGGGGGACAGGTCAATGAGCAGTTCTTC. The chain recombines TRBV25-1 with TRBJ2-1; 8 bases map to TRBD1. The CDR3 covers 14 residues. V shed 5 bases, J shed 6 bases, and the junction held 6 bases outside the gene matches. Per the germline V gene, CDR1 is MGHDK and CDR2 is SYGVNS. Full variable domain (outside the CDR3, taken from reference TRBV25-1 and TRBJ2-1): EADIYQTPRYLVIGTGKKITLECSQTMGHDKMYWYQQDPGMELHLIHYSYGVNSTEKGDLSSESTVSRIRTEHFPLTLESARPSHTSQYLCASSFGGQVNEQFFGPGTRLTVL.

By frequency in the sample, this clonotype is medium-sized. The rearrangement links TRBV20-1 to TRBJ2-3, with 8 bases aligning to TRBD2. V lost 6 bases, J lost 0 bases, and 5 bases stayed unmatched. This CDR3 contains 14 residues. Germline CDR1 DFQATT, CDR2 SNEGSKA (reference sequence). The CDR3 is CSAESGGSTDTQYF. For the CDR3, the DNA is TGCAGTGCAGAAAGCGGGGGTAGCACAGATACGCAGTATTTT.

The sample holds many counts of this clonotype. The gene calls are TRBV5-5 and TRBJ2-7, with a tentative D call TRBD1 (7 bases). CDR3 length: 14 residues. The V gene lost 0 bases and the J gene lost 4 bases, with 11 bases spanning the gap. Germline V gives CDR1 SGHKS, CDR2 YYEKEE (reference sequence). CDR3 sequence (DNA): TGTGCCAGCAGCTTGGCCAGGGGGGAATACGAGCAGTACTTC. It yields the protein CASSLARGEYEQYF. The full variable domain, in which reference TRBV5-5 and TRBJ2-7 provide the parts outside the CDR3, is DAGVTQSPTHLIKTRGQQVTLRCSPISGHKSVSWYQQVLGQGPQFIFQYYEKEERGRGNFPDRFSARQFPNYSSELNVNALLLGDSALYLCASSLARGEYEQYFGPGTRLTVT.

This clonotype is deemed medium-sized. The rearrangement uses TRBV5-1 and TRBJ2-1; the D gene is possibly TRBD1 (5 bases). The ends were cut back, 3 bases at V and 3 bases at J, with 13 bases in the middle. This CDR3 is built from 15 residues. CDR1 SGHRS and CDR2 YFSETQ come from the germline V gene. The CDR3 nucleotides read TGCGCCAGCAGCTCGGTCCAGGGTAACTACAATGAGCAGTTCTTC. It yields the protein CASSSVQGNYNEQFF. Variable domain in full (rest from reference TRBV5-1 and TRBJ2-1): KAGVTQTPRYLIKTRGQQVTLSCSPISGHRSVSWYQQTPGQGLQFLFEYFSETQRNKGNFPGRFSGRQFSNSRSEMNVSTLELGDSALYLCASSSVQGNYNEQFFGPGTRLTVL.

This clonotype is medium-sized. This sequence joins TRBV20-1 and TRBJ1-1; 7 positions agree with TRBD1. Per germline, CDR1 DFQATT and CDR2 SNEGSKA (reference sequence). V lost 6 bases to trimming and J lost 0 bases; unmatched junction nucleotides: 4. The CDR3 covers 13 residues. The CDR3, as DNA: TGCAGTGCGGAACAGGGGCTGAACACTGAAGCTTTCTTT. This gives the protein CSAEQGLNTEAFF.

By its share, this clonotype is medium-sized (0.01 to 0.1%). The CDR3 loop reads CSVRSGGTNEQFF. In DNA form, the CDR3 reads TGCAGCGTTCGTAGCGGGGGAACCAATGAGCAGTTCTTC. The chain has TRBV29-1 and TRBJ2-1, with TRBD2 matching 9 bases. Germline lookup yields CDR1 SQVTM and CDR2 ANQGSEA. This CDR3 has 13 residues. The trim removed 5 bases at V and 6 bases at J, leaving 5 bases unmatched.

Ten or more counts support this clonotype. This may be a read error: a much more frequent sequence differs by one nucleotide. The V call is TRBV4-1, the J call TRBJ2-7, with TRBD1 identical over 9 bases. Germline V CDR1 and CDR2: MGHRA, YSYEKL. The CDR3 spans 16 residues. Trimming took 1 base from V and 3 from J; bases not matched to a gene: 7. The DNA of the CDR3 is TGCGCCAGCAGCCAAGGGGGGACAGGGTGCGTCTACGAGCAGTACTTC. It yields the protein CASSQGGTGCVYEQYF.

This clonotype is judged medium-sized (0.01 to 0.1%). CDR3 sequence: CASSPGTGPEQYF. As DNA, the CDR3 is TGTGCCAGCAGTCCCGGGACAGGGCCCGAGCAGTACTTC. The chain links TRBV7-9 to TRBJ2-7; 9 bases map to TRBD1. The CDR3 covers 13 residues. V gave up 6 bases and J gave up 6 bases; unmatched junction bases: 6. Germline V gene lookup returns CDR1 SEHNR and CDR2 FQNEAQ (reference sequence).

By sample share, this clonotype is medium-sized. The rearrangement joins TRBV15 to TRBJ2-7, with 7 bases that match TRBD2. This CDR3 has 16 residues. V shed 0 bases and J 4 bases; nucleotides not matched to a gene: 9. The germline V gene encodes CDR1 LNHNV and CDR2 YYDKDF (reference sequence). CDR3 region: CATSRDLATGGYEQYF. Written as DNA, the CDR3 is TGTGCCACCAGCAGAGACCTGGCGACGGGGGGTTACGAGCAGTACTTC.

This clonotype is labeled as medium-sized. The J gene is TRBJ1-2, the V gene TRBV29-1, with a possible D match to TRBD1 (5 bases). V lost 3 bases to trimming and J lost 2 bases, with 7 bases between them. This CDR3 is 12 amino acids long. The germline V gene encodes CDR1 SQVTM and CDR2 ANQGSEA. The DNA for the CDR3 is TGCAGCGTTGATACAGGAAACTATGGCTACACCTTC. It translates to CSVDTGNYGYTF.

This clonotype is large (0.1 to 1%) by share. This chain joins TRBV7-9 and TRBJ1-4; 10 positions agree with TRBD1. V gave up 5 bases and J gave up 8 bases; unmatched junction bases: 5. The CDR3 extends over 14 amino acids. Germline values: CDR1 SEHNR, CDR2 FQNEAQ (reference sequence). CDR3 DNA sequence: TGTGCCAGCAGCGCGCCGGGACAGGGGGAAAAACTGTTTTTT. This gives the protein CASSAPGQGEKLFF.

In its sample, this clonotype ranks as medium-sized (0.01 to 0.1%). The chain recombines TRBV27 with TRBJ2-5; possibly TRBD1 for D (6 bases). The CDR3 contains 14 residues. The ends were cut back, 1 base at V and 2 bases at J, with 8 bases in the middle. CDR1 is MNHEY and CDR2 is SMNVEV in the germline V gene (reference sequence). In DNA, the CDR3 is TGTGCCAGCAGTTTATTGGGACAACAAGAGACCCAGTACTTC. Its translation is CASSLLGQQETQYF.

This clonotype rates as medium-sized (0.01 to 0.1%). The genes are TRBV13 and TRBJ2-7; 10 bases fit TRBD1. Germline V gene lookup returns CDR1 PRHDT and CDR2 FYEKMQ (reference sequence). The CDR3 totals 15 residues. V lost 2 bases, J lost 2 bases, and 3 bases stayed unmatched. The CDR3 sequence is CASSLSGTGAYEQYF. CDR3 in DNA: TGTGCCAGCAGCTTATCCGGGACAGGGGCCTACGAGCAGTACTTC.

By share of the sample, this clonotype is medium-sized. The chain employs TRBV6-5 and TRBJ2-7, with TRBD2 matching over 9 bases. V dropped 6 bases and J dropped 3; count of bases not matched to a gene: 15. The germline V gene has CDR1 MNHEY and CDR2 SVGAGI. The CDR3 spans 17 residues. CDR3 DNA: TGTGCCAGCAGCCACATTAGACCAGGTAGCGGGGGCTACGAGCAGTACTTC. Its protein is CASSHIRPGSGGYEQYF.

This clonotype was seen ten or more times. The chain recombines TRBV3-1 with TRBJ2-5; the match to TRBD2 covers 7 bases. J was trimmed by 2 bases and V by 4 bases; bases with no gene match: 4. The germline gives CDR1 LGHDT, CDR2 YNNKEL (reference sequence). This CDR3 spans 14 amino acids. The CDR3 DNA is TGTGCCAGCAGCCCTCGGACTAGTCAAGAGACCCAGTACTTC. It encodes CASSPRTSQETQYF.

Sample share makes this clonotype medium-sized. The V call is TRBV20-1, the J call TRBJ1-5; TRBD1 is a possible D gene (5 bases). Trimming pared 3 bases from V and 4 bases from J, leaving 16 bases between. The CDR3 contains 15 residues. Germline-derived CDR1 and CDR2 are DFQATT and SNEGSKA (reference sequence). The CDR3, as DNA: TGCAGTGCTAGTGGGGACCCCGGTGGGAATCAGCCCCAGCATTTT. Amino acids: CSASGDPGGNQPQHF.

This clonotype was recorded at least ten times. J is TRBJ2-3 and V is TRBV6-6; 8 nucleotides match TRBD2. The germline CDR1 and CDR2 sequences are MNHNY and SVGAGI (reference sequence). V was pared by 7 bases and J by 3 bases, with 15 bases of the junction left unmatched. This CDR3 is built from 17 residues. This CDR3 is CASTLLLGGAETDTQYF. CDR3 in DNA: TGTGCCAGCACCTTATTACTCGGGGGGGCGGAAACAGATACGCAGTATTTT.

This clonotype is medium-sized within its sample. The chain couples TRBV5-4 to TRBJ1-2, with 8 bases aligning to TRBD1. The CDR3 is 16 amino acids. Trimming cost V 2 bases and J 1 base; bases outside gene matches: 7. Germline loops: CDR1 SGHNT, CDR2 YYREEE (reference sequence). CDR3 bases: TGTGCCAGCAGCTTTCAACGGACAGGGAATAACTATGGCTACACCTTC. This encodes CASSFQRTGNNYGYTF.

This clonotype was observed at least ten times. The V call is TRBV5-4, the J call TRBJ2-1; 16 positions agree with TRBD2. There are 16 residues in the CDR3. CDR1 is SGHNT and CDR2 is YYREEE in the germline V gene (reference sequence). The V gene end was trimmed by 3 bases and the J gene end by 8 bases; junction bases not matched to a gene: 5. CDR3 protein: CASSWGLAGGPHEQFF. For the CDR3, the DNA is TGTGCCAGCAGCTGGGGACTAGCGGGGGGGCCACATGAGCAGTTCTTC.

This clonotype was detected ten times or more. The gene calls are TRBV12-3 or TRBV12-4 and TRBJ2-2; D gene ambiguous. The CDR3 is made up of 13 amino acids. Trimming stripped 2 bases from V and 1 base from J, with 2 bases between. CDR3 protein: CASSLLNTGELFF. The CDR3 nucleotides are TGTGCCAGCAGTTTATTGAACACCGGGGAGCTGTTTTTT.

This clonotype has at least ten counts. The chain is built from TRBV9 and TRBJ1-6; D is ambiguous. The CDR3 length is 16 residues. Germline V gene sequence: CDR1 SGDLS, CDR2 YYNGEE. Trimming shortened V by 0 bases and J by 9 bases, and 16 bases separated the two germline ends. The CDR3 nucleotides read TGTGCCAGCAGCGTAGGCGTAGGTAACAGATTTTCACCCCTCCACTTT. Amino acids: CASSVGVGNRFSPLHF.

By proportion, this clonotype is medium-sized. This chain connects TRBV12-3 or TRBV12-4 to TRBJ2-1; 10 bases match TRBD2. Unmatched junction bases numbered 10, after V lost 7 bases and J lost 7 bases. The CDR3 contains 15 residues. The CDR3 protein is CASTRTSGNKNEQFF. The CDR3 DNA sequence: TGTGCCAGCACCAGGACTAGCGGAAACAAAAATGAGCAGTTCTTC.

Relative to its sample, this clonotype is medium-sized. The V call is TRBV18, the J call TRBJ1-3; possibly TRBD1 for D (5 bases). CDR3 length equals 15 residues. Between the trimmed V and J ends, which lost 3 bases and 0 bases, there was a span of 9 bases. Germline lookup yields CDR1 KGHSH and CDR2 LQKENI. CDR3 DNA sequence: TGTGCCAGCTCACCGTCGACAGACTCTGGAAACACCATATATTTT. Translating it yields CASSPSTDSGNTIYF.

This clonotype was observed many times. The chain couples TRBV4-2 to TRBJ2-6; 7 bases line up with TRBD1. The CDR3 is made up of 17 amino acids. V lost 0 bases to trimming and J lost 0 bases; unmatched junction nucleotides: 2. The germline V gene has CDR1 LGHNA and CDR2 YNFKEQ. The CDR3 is CASSQEQGNSGANVLTF. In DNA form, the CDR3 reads TGTGCCAGCAGCCAAGAACAGGGGAACTCTGGGGCCAACGTCCTGACTTTC.

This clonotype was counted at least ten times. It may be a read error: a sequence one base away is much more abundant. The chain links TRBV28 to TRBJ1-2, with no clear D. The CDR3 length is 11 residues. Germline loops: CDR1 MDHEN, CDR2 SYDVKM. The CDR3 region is CASRRGYGDTF. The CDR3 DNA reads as TGTGCCAGCAGACGTGGCTATGGCGACACCTTC.

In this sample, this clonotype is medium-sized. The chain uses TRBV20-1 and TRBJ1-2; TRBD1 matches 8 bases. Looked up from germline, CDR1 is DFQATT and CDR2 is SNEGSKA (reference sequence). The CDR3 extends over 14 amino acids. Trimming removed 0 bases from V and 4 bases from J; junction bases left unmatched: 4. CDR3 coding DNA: TGCAGTGCTAGAGACCCAGGGGGCGTCTATGGCTACACCTTC. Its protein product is CSARDPGGVYGYTF.

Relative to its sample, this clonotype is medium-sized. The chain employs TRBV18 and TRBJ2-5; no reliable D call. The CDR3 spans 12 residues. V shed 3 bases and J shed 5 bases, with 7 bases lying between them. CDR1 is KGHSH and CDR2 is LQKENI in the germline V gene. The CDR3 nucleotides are TGTGCCAGCTCACCGGAGTCGGAGACCCAGTACTTC. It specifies CASSPESETQYF.

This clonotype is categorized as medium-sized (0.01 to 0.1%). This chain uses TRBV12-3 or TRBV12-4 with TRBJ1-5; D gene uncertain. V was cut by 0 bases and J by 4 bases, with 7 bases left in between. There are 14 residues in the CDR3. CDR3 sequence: CASSLATTNQPQHF. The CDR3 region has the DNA TGTGCCAGCAGTTTAGCCACTACAAATCAGCCCCAGCATTTT.